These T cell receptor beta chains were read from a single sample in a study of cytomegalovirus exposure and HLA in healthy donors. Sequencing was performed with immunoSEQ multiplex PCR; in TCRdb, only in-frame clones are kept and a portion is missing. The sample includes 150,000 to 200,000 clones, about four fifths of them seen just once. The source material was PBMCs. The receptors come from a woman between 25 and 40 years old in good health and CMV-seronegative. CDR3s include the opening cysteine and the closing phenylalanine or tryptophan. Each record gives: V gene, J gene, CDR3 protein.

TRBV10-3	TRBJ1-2	CAISELANYGYTF
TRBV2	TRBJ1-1	CASREGRRNTEAFF
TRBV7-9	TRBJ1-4	CASSLWQGVGELFF
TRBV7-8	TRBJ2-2	CASSFLVTGIGELFF
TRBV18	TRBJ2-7	CASSPVGQGAYEQYF
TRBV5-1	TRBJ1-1	CASSLWGETEAFF
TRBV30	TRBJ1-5	CAWSAGTPTEPQHF
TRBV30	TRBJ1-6	CAGGRVTLHF
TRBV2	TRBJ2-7	CASSGEGQGLLSEQYF
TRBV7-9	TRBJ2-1	CASSRPGGQYNEQFF
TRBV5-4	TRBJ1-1	CAMRTGRLEAFF
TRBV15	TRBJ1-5	CATISGTGGSQPQHF
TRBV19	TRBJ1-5	CASSMVRGMSNQPQHF
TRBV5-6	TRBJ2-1	CASSQTGIDEQFF
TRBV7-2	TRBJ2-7	CASSPQWATPYEQYF
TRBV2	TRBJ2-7	CASSARYEQYF
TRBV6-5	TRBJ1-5	CASSTGQYHQPQHF
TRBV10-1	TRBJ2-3	CASSDLMMTRNTDTQYF
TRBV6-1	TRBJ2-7	CASIGGNEQYF
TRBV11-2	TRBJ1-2	CASSLGQGYYGYTF
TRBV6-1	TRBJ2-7	CASSVTHRDRAYEQYF
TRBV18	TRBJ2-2	CASSQGTAHTGELFF
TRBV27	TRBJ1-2	CASSLMGQGDGYTF
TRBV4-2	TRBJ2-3	CASSPGLGTGRTDTQYF
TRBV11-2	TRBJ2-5	CASSLTGSQETQYF
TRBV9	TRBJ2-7	CASSPRTSGGAGSYEQYF
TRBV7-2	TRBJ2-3	CASSHGGSTDTQYF
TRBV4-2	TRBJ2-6	CASSQVAGANVLTF
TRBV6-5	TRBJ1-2	CASSYSSGGYGYTF
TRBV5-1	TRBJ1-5	CASSLGGTGSNQPQHF
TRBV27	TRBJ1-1	CASSLGTGGAEAFF
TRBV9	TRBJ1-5	CASSEAGADQPQHF
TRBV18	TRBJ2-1	CASSPPGLNEQFF
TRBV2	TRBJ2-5	CASIPSERGQETQYF
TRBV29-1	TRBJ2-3	CSVNGLAGTTDTQYF
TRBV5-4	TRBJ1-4	CASSFNPDSWDEKLFF
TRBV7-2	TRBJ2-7	CASTLGQGPLYEQYF
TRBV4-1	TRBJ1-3	CASSLGQEGRAIYF
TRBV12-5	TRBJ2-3	CASGSPSGALTDTQYF
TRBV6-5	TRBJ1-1	CASSNSGGTEAFF
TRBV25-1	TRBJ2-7	CASSDPGEADEQYF
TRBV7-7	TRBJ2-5	CASSAAGGWGETQYF